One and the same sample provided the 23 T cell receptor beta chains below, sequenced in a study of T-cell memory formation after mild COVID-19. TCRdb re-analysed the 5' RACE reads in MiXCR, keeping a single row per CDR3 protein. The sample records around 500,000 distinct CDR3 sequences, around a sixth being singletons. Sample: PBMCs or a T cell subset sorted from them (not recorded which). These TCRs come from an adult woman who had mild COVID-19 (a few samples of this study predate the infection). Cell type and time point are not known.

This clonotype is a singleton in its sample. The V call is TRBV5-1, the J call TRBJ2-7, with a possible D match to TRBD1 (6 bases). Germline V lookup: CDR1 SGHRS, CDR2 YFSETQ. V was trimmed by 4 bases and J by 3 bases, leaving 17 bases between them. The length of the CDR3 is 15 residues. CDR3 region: CASSTTGWDDYEQYF. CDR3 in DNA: TGCGCCAGCAGCACGACAGGATGGGATGACTACGAGCAGTACTTC.

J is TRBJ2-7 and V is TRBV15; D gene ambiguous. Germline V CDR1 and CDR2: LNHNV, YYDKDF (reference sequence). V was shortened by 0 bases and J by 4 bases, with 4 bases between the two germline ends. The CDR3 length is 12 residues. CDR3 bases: TGTGCCACCAGCAGAGATCTGTACGAGCAGTACTTC. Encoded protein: CATSRDLYEQYF.

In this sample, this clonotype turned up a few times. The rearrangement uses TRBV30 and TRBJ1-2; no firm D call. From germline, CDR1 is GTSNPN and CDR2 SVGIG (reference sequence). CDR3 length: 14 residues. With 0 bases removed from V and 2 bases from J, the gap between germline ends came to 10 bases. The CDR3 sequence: CAWSVLETNYGYTF. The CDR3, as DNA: TGTGCCTGGAGTGTACTTGAGACAAACTATGGCTACACCTTC.

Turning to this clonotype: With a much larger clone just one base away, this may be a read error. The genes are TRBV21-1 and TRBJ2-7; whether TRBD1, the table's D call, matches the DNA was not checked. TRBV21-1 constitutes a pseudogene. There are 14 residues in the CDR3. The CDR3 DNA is TGTGCCAGCAGCAAAGGGACAGCCTCCTACGAGCAGTACTTC. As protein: CASSKGTASYEQYF.

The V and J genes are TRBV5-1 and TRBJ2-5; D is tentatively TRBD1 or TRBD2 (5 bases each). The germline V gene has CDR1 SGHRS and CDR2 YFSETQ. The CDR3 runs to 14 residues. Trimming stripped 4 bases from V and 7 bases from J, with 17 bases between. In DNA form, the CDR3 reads TGCGCCAGCAGCCCAACGGGGCCCCGGGGGACCCAGTACTTC. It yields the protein CASSPTGPRGTQYF.

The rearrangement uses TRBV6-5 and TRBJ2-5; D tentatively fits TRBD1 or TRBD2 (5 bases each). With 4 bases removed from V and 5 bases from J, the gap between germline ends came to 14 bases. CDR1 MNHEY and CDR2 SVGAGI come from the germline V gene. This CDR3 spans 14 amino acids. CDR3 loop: CASSSGRRWETQYF. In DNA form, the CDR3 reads TGTGCCAGCAGTTCGGGACGGCGATGGGAGACCCAGTACTTC.

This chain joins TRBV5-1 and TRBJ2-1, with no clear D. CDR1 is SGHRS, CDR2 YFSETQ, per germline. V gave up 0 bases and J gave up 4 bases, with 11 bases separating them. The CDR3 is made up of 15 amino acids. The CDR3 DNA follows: TGCGCCAGCAGCTTGGACACAAACCGGTACAATGAGCAGTTCTTC. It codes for CASSLDTNRYNEQFF.

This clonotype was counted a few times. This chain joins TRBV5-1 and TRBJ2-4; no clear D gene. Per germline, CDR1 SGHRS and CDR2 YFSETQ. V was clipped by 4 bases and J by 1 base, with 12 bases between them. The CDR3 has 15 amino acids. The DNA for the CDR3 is TGCGCCAGCAGCGTGCAAGGCGAGGCCAAAAACATTCAGTACTTC. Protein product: CASSVQGEAKNIQYF. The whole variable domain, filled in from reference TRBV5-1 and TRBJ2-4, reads KAGVTQTPRYLIKTRGQQVTLSCSPISGHRSVSWYQQTPGQGLQFLFEYFSETQRNKGNFPGRFSGRQFSNSRSEMNVSTLELGDSALYLCASSVQGEAKNIQYFGAGTRLSVL.

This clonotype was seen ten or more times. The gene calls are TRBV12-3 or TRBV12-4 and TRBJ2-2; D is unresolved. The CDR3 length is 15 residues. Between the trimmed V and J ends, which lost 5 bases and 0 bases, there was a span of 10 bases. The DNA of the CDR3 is TGTGCCAGCAGTCTTTTCTTTACGAACACCGGGGAGCTGTTTTTT. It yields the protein CASSLFFTNTGELFF.

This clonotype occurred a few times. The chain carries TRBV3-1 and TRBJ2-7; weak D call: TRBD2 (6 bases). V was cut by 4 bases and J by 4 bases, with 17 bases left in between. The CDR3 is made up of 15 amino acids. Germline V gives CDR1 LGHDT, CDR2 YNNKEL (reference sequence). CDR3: CASSPRGGAQYEQYF. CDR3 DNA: TGTGCCAGCAGCCCCCGGGGAGGAGCCCAGTACGAGCAGTACTTC.

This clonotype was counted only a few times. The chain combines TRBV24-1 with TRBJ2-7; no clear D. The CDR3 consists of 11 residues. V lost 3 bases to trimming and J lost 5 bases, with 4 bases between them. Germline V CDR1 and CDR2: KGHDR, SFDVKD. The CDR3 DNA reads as TGTGCCACCAGTGATCTGAACGAGCAGTACTTC. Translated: CATSDLNEQYF.

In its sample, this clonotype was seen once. Written as DNA, the CDR3 is TGTGCCAGCTTTTGGGCCAGAATTGACACTGAAGCTTTCTTT. The encoded protein is CASFWARIDTEAFF. The chain employs TRBV6-6 and TRBJ1-1; no firm D call. Trimming took off 8 bases at V and 3 bases at J, with 16 bases between the two ends. The CDR3 spans 14 residues. The germline CDR1 and CDR2 sequences are MNHNY and SVGAGI (reference sequence).

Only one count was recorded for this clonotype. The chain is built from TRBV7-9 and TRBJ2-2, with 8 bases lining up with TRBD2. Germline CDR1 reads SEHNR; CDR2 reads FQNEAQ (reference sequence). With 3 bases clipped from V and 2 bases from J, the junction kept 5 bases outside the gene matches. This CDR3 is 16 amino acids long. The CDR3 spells CASSFVAGPNTGELFF. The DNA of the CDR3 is TGTGCCAGCAGCTTTGTAGCGGGGCCTAACACCGGGGAGCTGTTTTTT. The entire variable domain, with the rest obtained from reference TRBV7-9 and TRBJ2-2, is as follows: DTGVSQNPRHKITKRGQNVTFRCDPISEHNRLYWYRQTLGQGPEFLTYFQNEAQLEKSRLLSDRFSAERPKGSFSTLEIQRTEQGDSAMYLCASSFVAGPNTGELFFGEGSRLTVL.

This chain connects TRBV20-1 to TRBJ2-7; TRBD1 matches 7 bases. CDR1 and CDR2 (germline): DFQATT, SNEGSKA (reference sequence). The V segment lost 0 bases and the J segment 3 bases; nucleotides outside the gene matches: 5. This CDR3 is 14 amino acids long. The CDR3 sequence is CSARESGQIYEQYF. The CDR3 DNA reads TGCAGTGCTAGAGAGTCGGGACAGATCTACGAGCAGTACTTC.

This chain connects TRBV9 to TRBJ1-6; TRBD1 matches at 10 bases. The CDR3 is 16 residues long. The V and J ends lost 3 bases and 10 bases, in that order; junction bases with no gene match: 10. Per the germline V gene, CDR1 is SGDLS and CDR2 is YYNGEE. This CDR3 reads CASSAGQGKETSPLHF. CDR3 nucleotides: TGTGCCAGCAGCGCGGGACAGGGGAAGGAGACGTCACCCCTCCACTTT.

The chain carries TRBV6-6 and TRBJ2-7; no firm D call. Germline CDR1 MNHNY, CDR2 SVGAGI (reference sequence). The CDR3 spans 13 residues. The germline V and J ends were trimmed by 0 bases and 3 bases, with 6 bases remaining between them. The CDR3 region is CASSYSIGYEQYF. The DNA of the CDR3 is TGTGCCAGCAGTTACTCGATAGGCTACGAGCAGTACTTC.

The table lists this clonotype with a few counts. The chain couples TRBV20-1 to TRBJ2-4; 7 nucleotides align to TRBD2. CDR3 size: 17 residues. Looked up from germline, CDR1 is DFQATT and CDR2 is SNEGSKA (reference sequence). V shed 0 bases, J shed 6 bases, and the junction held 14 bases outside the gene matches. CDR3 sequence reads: CSARDQETSSFRNIQYF. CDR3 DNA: TGCAGTGCTAGAGACCAAGAGACTAGCTCGTTTAGAAACATTCAGTACTTC.

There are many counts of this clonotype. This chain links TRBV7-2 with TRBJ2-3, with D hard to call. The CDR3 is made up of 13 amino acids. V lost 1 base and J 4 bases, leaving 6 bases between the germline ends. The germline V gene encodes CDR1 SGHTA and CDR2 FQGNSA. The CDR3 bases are TGTGCCAGCAGCTTAGTGTCTTCAGATACGCAGTATTTT. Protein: CASSLVSSDTQYF.

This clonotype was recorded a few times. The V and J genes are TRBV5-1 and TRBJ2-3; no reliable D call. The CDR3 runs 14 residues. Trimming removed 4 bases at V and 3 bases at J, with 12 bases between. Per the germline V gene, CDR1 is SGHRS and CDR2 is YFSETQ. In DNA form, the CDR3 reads TGCGCCAGCAGCCAACAGTGGGGAACAGATACGCAGTATTTT. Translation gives CASSQQWGTDTQYF.

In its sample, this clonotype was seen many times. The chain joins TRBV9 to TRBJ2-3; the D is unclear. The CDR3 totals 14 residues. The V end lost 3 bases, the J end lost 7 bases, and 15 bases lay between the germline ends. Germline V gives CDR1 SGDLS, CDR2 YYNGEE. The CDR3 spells CASSGTPDPYTQYF. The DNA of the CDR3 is TGTGCCAGCAGCGGGACCCCGGATCCCTATACGCAGTATTTT.

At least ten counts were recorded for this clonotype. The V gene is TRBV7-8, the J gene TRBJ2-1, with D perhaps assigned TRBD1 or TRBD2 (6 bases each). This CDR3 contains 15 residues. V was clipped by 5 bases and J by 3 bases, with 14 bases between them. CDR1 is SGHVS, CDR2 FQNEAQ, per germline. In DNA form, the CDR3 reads TGTGCCAGCAGCCCGTTGGGGGGCGGCTACAATGAGCAGTTCTTC. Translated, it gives CASSPLGGGYNEQFF.

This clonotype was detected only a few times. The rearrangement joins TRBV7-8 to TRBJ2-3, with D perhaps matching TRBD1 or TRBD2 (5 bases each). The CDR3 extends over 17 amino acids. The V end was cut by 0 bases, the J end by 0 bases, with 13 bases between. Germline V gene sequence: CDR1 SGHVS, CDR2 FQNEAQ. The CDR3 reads CASSLAGKGPSTDTQYF. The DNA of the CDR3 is TGTGCCAGCAGCTTAGCGGGAAAGGGACCGAGCACAGATACGCAGTATTTT.

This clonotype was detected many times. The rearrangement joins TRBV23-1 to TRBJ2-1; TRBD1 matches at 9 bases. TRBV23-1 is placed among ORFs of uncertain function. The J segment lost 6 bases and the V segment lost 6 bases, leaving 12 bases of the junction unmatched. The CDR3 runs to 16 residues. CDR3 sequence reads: CASRHEDRGSGNEQFF. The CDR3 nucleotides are TGCGCCAGCAGGCACGAGGACAGGGGAAGCGGCAATGAGCAGTTCTTC.